These 21 T cell receptor beta chains originate from one sample sequenced in a study of blood T cell repertoires in COVID-19. The repertoire was sequenced with immunoSEQ multiplex PCR; TCRdb's copy has only in-frame clones and lacks some. Among about 140,000 clones listed, approximately 88% were seen once. Source material: peripheral blood. The receptor source for this set is a woman aged 50 to 60 with acute or convalescent COVID-19.

The gene calls are TRBV7-9 and TRBJ1-1; D is uncertain. The CDR3 is 14 residues long. Trimming took 1 base from V and 2 from J, leaving 8 bases between them. CDR1 and CDR2 (germline): SEHNR, FQNEAQ (reference sequence). The CDR3 DNA reads TGTGCCAGCAGCTTAGATTCAGGAAACACTGAAGCTTTCTTT. It codes for CASSLDSGNTEAFF.

This chain joins TRBV7-2 and TRBJ1-2; tentative D call: TRBD1 (5 bases). CDR3 length: 15 amino acids. From germline, CDR1 is SGHTA and CDR2 FQGNSA. With 5 bases removed from V and 8 bases from J, the gap between germline ends came to 21 bases. The CDR3 bases are TGTGCCAGCAGCCCAACGGCGGGGGTAGGATCAGGCTACACCTTC. Residues: CASSPTAGVGSGYTF.

V is TRBV3-1 (or the pseudogene TRBV3-2) and J is TRBJ2-2; D is perhaps TRBD2 (5 bases). From germline, CDR1 is LGHDT and CDR2 YNNKEL (reference sequence). This CDR3 has 17 residues. V gave up 0 bases and J gave up 1 base, with 12 bases separating them. CDR3 amino acids: CASSQDRMAGNTGELFF. The CDR3 region has the DNA TGTGCCAGCAGCCAAGATAGGATGGCGGGGAACACCGGGGAGCTGTTTTTT.

This chain uses TRBV28 with TRBJ1-4; D possibly corresponds to TRBD1 (6 bases). The ends were cut back, 4 bases at V and 3 bases at J, with 15 bases in the middle. The CDR3 runs 16 residues. Germline lookup yields CDR1 MDHEN and CDR2 SYDVKM. CDR3 sequence (DNA): TGTGCCAGCAGTTCCCCTGTAGGGGGGGCTAATGAAAAACTGTTTTTT. This sequence encodes CASSSPVGGANEKLFF.

The chain links TRBV29-1 to TRBJ2-1; 10 bases align to TRBD2. The CDR3 totals 18 residues. Germline CDR1 and CDR2: SQVTM and ANQGSEA. The V gene end was trimmed by 2 bases and the J gene end by 4 bases; junction bases not matched to a gene: 14. This chain's CDR3 is CSVESRAGYSGGYNEQFF. In DNA, the CDR3 is TGCAGCGTTGAATCCAGGGCGGGGTATAGCGGGGGGTACAATGAGCAGTTCTTC.

This chain joins TRBV7-2 and TRBJ1-1, with D maybe TRBD1 (5 bases). The CDR3 length is 16 residues. V was shortened by 2 bases and J by 0 bases, with 13 bases between the two germline ends. The germline gives CDR1 SGHTA, CDR2 FQGNSA. The CDR3: CASSLTPAGMNTEAFF. The DNA for the CDR3 is TGTGCCAGCAGCTTAACCCCGGCAGGGATGAACACTGAAGCTTTCTTT.

This clone has a handful of counts. This chain uses TRBV28 with TRBJ1-2; D not certain. Trimming stripped 5 bases from V and 1 base from J, with 8 bases between. There are 13 residues in the CDR3. The germline V gene has CDR1 MDHEN and CDR2 SYDVKM. CDR3 sequence reads: CASSVQVNYGYTF. CDR3 in DNA: TGTGCCAGCAGTGTACAAGTTAACTATGGCTACACCTTC.

V is TRBV5-6 and J is TRBJ2-7; weak D call: TRBD1 (6 bases). Germline V gives CDR1 SGHDT, CDR2 YYEEEE. Trimming took 4 bases from V and 6 from J, leaving 14 bases between them. CDR3 length: 13 residues. Here the CDR3 DNA reads TGTGCCAGCAGCGAAGGACAGTCTCTCGAGCAGTACTTC. It is translated as CASSEGQSLEQYF.

This clone was seen a handful of times. The V and J genes are TRBV29-1 and TRBJ1-2, with D tentatively TRBD1 (5 bases). Germline CDR1 SQVTM, CDR2 ANQGSEA. The CDR3 contains 12 residues. V lost 8 bases and J lost 2, with 12 bases in between. The CDR3 DNA is TGCAGCTCCCAGGAGGGGAACTATGGCTACACCTTC. Translated: CSSQEGNYGYTF.

V usage is TRBV6-1 and J usage is TRBJ1-2; possible D gene TRBD1, 5 bases. There are 14 residues in the CDR3. From germline, CDR1 is MNHNS and CDR2 SASEGT. V gave up 3 bases and J gave up 8 bases, with 16 bases separating them. DNA of the CDR3: TGTGCCAGCAGTGACCTAGACAGCTTTTCCGGCTACACCTTC. This encodes CASSDLDSFSGYTF.

The chain carries TRBV6-5 and TRBJ2-1, with D tentatively TRBD1 (5 bases). The CDR3 has 13 amino acids. V shed 6 bases and J shed 4 bases, with 10 bases lying between them. Germline assignment: CDR1 MNHEY and CDR2 SVGAGI. CDR3 coding DNA: TGTGCCAGCAGATCGACAGTTTACAATGAGCAGTTCTTC. This sequence encodes CASRSTVYNEQFF.

This chain connects TRBV20-1 to TRBJ2-3, with D perhaps TRBD1 (8 bases). Trimming left V 3 bases short and J 6 bases short, with 25 bases between. Germline V lookup: CDR1 DFQATT, CDR2 SNEGSKA (reference sequence). The CDR3 sequence is 17 residues long. CDR3 sequence reads: CSASPPHRGRVSDTQYF. The CDR3 DNA reads TGCAGTGCTAGTCCCCCTCACAGGGGGAGGGTATCCGATACGCAGTATTTT.

The chain couples TRBV2 to TRBJ1-5; 7 positions agree with TRBD1. This CDR3 region has 20 residues. Germline V lookup: CDR1 SNHLY, CDR2 FYNNEI. V lost 3 bases to trimming and J lost 0 bases; unmatched junction nucleotides: 17. Written as DNA, the CDR3 is TGTGCCAGCAGTGAGGATTCTGGGGCAGGGGGATCGGATAGCAATCAGCCCCAGCATTTT. Its translation is CASSEDSGAGGSDSNQPQHF. Combining the CDR3 with reference TRBV2 and TRBJ1-5 gives the whole variable domain EPEVTQTPSHQVTQMGQEVILRCVPISNHLYFYWYRQILGQKVEFLVSFYNNEISEKSEIFDDQFSVERPDGSNFTLKIRSTKLEDSAMYFCASSEDSGAGGSDSNQPQHFGDGTRLSIL.

The chain employs TRBV7-2 and TRBJ2-7; 9 nucleotides align to TRBD2. The CDR3 runs 15 residues. V was pared by 1 base and J by 2 bases, with 3 bases of the junction left unmatched. Germline V CDR1 and CDR2: SGHTA, FQGNSA. The CDR3, as DNA: TGTGCCAGCAGCTTAGGGCTAGCGGGGACCTACGAGCAGTACTTC. It is translated as CASSLGLAGTYEQYF.

This chain joins TRBV28 and TRBJ1-5; tentative D call: TRBD1 (5 bases). The CDR3 is made up of 12 amino acids. The V gene lost 6 bases and the J gene lost 5 bases, with 8 bases spanning the gap. Germline CDR1 and CDR2: MDHEN and SYDVKM. The CDR3 loop is CASRETDQPQHF. The CDR3 nucleotides are TGTGCCAGCAGGGAGACAGATCAGCCCCAGCATTTT.

The chain is built from TRBV29-1 and TRBJ1-1; possible D gene TRBD1, 6 bases. V was cut by 3 bases and J by 6 bases, with 14 bases left in between. CDR1 and CDR2 from the germline V gene are SQVTM and ANQGSEA. This CDR3 contains 13 residues. DNA for the CDR3: TGCAGCGTTGATCGACAGGTCCCTTCTGAAGCTTTCTTT. Protein sequence: CSVDRQVPSEAFF.

The chain couples TRBV19 to TRBJ1-1; 9 bases map to TRBD1. CDR1 is LNHDA and CDR2 is SQIVND in the germline V gene (reference sequence). The CDR3 has 17 residues. Losses at the gene ends were 5 bases for V and 2 bases for J; bases not matched to a gene: 12. The CDR3 coding sequence is TGTGCCAGTAGTCCAGAACCACAGGGGGCGGCTAACACTGAAGCTTTCTTT. Translated, it gives CASSPEPQGAANTEAFF.

The chain employs TRBV28 and TRBJ1-5; no definite D call. CDR1 is MDHEN, CDR2 SYDVKM, per germline. This CDR3 comprises 14 residues. With 9 bases removed from V and 8 bases from J, the gap between germline ends came to 20 bases. This CDR3 reads CASRGGLKEKPQHF. As DNA, the CDR3 is TGTGCCAGTCGCGGAGGACTCAAAGAAAAGCCCCAGCATTTT. Combining the CDR3 with reference TRBV28 and TRBJ1-5 gives the whole variable domain DVKVTQSSRYLVKRTGEKVFLECVQDMDHENMFWYRQDPGLGLRLIYFSYDVKMKEKGDIPEGYSVSREKKERFSLILESASTNQTSMYLCASRGGLKEKPQHFGDGTRLSIL.

This clone occurred once. The chain uses TRBV6-5 and TRBJ1-5; 9 bases are a match to TRBD1. Trimming removed 4 bases from V and 7 bases from J; junction bases left unmatched: 8. This CDR3 has 15 amino acids. Germline loops: CDR1 MNHEY, CDR2 SVGAGI. This chain's CDR3 is CASSSQGASAQPQHF. DNA for the CDR3: TGTGCCAGCAGTTCACAGGGGGCGTCGGCCCAGCCCCAGCATTTT.

The chain combines TRBV6-5 with TRBJ1-1; a weak D match, TRBD1 (6 bases). Germline V gene sequence: CDR1 MNHEY, CDR2 SVGAGI. Deletions cut 2 bases from V and 0 bases from J, with 7 bases between. There are 14 residues in the CDR3. CDR3 residues: CASSYGTLNTEAFF. The CDR3 DNA follows: TGTGCCAGCAGTTACGGGACATTGAACACTGAAGCTTTCTTT.

The chain is built from TRBV19 and TRBJ1-5; D gene unclear. The CDR3 has 15 residues. Trimming took off 3 bases at V and 7 bases at J, with 16 bases between the two ends. From germline, CDR1 is LNHDA and CDR2 SQIVND (reference sequence). In DNA, the CDR3 is TGTGCCAGTAGTATTTTCACCCAGGCGGGACAGCCCCAGCATTTT. Protein: CASSIFTQAGQPQHF.